This T cell receptor (beta chain) was recorded in a study of blood T cell repertoires in COVID-19. A few counts support this clone. The protocol was immunoSEQ multiplex PCR, while the TCRdb copy is restricted to in-frame clones and leaves out a portion. The table lists some 97,000 clones, 65% to 90% of them singletons, with about 2.5% in the top ten. The sequence came from a woman aged 50 to 60 who had recovered from COVID-19. Sequencing used PBMCs or T cells enriched from blood (not recorded which).

The CDR3 reads CASSASGANTGELFF. The DNA of the CDR3 is TGCGCCAGCAGTGCTAGCGGAGCGAACACCGGGGAGCTGTTTTTT. J is TRBJ2-2 and V is TRBV5-1; TRBD2 aligns across 7 bases. After removal of 5 bases from V and 0 bases from J, the junction contained 4 bases not matched to a gene. This CDR3 spans 15 amino acids. CDR1 is SGHRS and CDR2 is YFSETQ in the germline V gene.